This TCR beta chain was sequenced during a study of blood T cells in healthy people across ages. Peripheral blood was drawn, approximately 9.5 milliliters per donor. Isolated per sample were at least 6 million PBMCs. Through a sample-barcoded 5' primer and a J-beta primer mix, a second PCR was run for roughly 6 to 11 cycles. TCRdb called the 5' RACE reads again in MiXCR, with one record for every CDR3 protein. This table has some 1.5 million distinct CDR3 sequences, approximately 43% appearing once. Trimming stripped 2 bases from V and 1 base from J, with 12 bases between. The CDR3 contains 16 residues. Per the germline V gene, CDR1 is MDHEN and CDR2 is SYDVKM.

The chain links TRBV28 to TRBJ1-5; D gene unclear. The source is a woman under 30 in good health. Sequencing was carried out using blood. The CDR3 coding sequence is TGTGCCAGCAGTTTACTGGGATTCTGGAGCAATCAGCCCCAGCATTTT. It encodes CASSLLGFWSNQPQHF. Using reference TRBV28 and TRBJ1-5 for the parts outside the CDR3, the full variable domain is DVKVTQSSRYLVKRTGEKVFLECVQDMDHENMFWYRQDPGLGLRLIYFSYDVKMKEKGDIPEGYSVSREKKERFSLILESASTNQTSMYLCASSLLGFWSNQPQHFGDGTRLSIL.